This note documents a single T cell receptor beta chain sequence. Its antigen is not yet known. Base qualities are not at hand, and no much larger clone is one base apart. The cysteine opens and the phenylalanine closes a CDR3 of 15 amino acids. CDR3 DNA is the only sequence kept; it has 45 bases, read in frame from the first base. The germline V gene sets CDR1 to MNHEY and CDR2 to SVGEGT. The junction carries 25 bases between V and J, which are trimmed by 9 bases and 10 bases respectively. TRIzol reagent was used to extract blood RNA from unsorted whole blood, while the DNeasy Blood & Tissue kit provided the germline DNA. At the time of sampling, the patients were treatment-naive and had chronic HBV infection. Before surgery, 3.5 to 4 milliliters of peripheral blood were drawn into K2EDTA tubes. The sample is drawn from a study of tumor-infiltrating lymphocytes in primary liver carcinoma (dated by TCRdb to about 2017). Broadly, across the study: Surgical resection was performed in China between 2015 and 2016 on about 5 patients with histopathologically diagnosed primary liver carcinoma. The five patients, three men and two women aged 30 to 69 years, had hepatocellular carcinoma (four) or combined HCC and intrahepatic cholangiocarcinoma (one). The tumors of the five patients were staged as T1-T3 N0M0, with maximum diameters ranging from 4.2 to 10 cm. Samples yielded roughly 3.5 to 8 million productive TCRbeta reads; read depth did not differ significantly between tissue types. The study combined TCRbeta repertoire sequencing, expression microarrays and whole-exome sequencing across five regions of each liver tumor, with adjacent normal tissue and blood. A total of 35 specimens from 5 patients underwent TCRbeta repertoire sequencing, comprising about 25 tumor regions, 5 adjacent noncancerous liver tissues and 5 peripheral blood samples. Technical replicate repertoires showed high reproducibility, with mean shared-clone rates about 0.92 and correlation coefficients above 0.95. Overall study results and their limits: With just 4 to 6 patients in the study, the authors point out that the findings should be validated in a larger study. Bulk unsorted samples precluded comparing CD4+ and CD8+ T cell repertoires. Repertoire overlap was found to be higher between tumor regions (mean roughly 36%) than between tumor-adjacent (roughly 17%) or tumor-blood (about 14%) pairs, consistent with antigen-driven expansion. Because sequencing covered only the TCR beta chain and unpaired alpha chains were not captured, true repertoire diversity is likely underestimated. The top 250 clones accounted for a significantly greater share of the repertoire in tumors than in blood (p = 0.039).

A constant-region primer and ProtoScript II reverse transcriptase were used to reverse-transcribe TCRbeta-specific cDNA from around 540 ng total RNA. TCRbeta libraries were built with three nested multiplex PCR rounds, a slightly modified ARM-PCR procedure. Each of the first two PCR rounds ran for about 11 cycles using multiplex TRBV1-TRBV30 forward primers together with a Cbeta reverse primer. Sample barcodes and Illumina adapters were added in a final 25-cycle PCR using Deep VentR polymerase. Before sequencing, amplicons between 200 and 500 bp were purified from gel using a QIAquick gel extraction kit. An Illumina HiSeq 2500 was used to sequence the TCRbeta amplicons with 250-bp paired-end reads. The original methods were these. Trimmomatic v0.33 was used to quality-trim the reads, and FLASH v1.2.11 was used to merge paired reads so that full CDR3 sequences could be recovered. V, D and J germline segments were assigned to the rearranged TCRbeta sequences by MiGEC v1.2.1b. Clonotype statistics and Shannon-Wiener diversity indices were calculated with VDJtools v1.0.0. To reduce sampling bias, subsequent analyses other than the diversity analysis used only the 250 most abundant clonotypes in each sample. Using fastp at Q25 and MiXCR, TCRdb reprocessed the public reads and kept productive beta chains. Rows with one shared CDR3 protein collapse into an entry with the most common genes and DNA. V and J calls and clone size were set by TCRdb, not the authors. The sample has approximately 340,000 distinct CDR3 sequences on record, around 60% of them singletons. The top ten hold approximately 5.9% of the sample.

Sequenced input: peripheral blood. The receptor comes from a man between 40 and 49 years old with primary liver carcinoma and hepatitis B virus infection. The sequence links TRBV6-2 or TRBV6-3 to TRBJ2-1; TRBD2 could be the D gene, as 7 bases match. The CDR3 sequence is CASSRQAGRGREQFF. Read as DNA, the sequence is TGTGCCAGTAGTCGACAAGCGGGGAGGGGGAGGGAGCAGTTCTTC.